The 16 T cell receptor beta chains below come from one sample, sequenced in a study of cytomegalovirus exposure and HLA in healthy donors. PCR primers comprised 60 Vbeta and 13 Jbeta primers. This table comes from immunoSEQ multiplex PCR, and its TCRdb copy is limited to in-frame clones, with some not included. The profile shows around 65,000 clones, 70% to 80% of them singletons. Material: PBMCs. Every receptor here comes from a man in his forties or fifties in good health and CMV-seropositive.

V gene TRBV6-1 combines with J gene TRBJ2-5, with D maybe TRBD2 (6 bases). The tail of the sequence fits TRBJ2-7 better, so the J call may be wrong. Per the germline V gene, CDR1 is MNHNS and CDR2 is SASEGT. The length of the CDR3 is 15 residues. The CDR3 loop is CASRALSGGAYEQYF. CDR3 DNA: TGTGCCAGCAGAGCCCTTAGCGGAGGGGCCTACGAGCAGTACTTC.

This clone came up a few times. The chain employs TRBV7-3 and TRBJ1-2, with 9 bases that match TRBD1. V shed 5 bases and J 8 bases; nucleotides not matched to a gene: 12. The CDR3 is made up of 15 amino acids. Germline V lookup: CDR1 SGHTA, CDR2 FQGTGA. Here the CDR3 reads CASSPPGQGFWGYTF. The CDR3 DNA reads TGTGCCAGCAGCCCCCCGGGACAGGGTTTTTGGGGCTACACCTTC.

Comment on this clone: A read error may produce the germline difference seen at one junction end. The rearrangement links TRBV7-9 to TRBJ2-7; 8 bases match TRBD1. The CDR3 totals 16 residues. Germline CDR1 is SEHNR and CDR2 is FQNEAQ (reference sequence). CDR3 nucleotides: TGTTCCAGCAGCTTAAATTCCGGACAGGGTCTCTACGAGCAGTACTTC. Its translation: CSSSLNSGQGLYEQYF.

The chain uses TRBV2 and TRBJ2-5, with 8 bases aligning to TRBD1. Germline V lookup: CDR1 SNHLY, CDR2 FYNNEI. The CDR3 covers 16 residues. V trimming: 2 bases; J trimming: 4 bases; junction bases outside the gene matches: 9. CDR3 sequence: CASSELGRGRGETQYF. CDR3 bases: TGTGCCAGCAGTGAACTTGGCAGGGGGCGAGGAGAGACCCAGTACTTC.

This clone appeared a few times. This chain links TRBV4-3 with TRBJ2-5, with 9 bases that match TRBD1. The V segment lost 3 bases and the J segment 0 bases; nucleotides outside the gene matches: 8. The CDR3 runs 17 residues. Germline CDR1 is LGHNA and CDR2 is YSLEER. The CDR3, as DNA: TGCGCCAGCAGCCAGCGTAGGACAGGGGTGTACCAAGAGACCCAGTACTTC. Its protein product is CASSQRRTGVYQETQYF.

This clone has a single count. This chain links TRBV19 with TRBJ1-1, with 9 nucleotides matching TRBD1. Trimming removed 4 bases from V and 6 bases from J; junction bases left unmatched: 6. The CDR3 runs 14 residues. The germline CDR1 and CDR2 sequences are LNHDA and SQIVND (reference sequence). The CDR3 here is CASSNRDRAPEAFF. The CDR3, as DNA: TGTGCCAGTAGTAACCGGGACAGGGCCCCTGAAGCTTTCTTT.

This sequence joins TRBV5-1 and TRBJ2-3; D not resolved. Between the trimmed V and J ends, which lost 2 bases and 5 bases, there was a span of 3 bases. Germline loops: CDR1 SGHRS, CDR2 YFSETQ. The CDR3 consists of 11 residues. Here the CDR3 DNA reads TGCGCCAGCAGCTTACAAGATACGCAGTATTTT. Translation gives CASSLQDTQYF.

The rearrangement joins TRBV30 to TRBJ1-5, with TRBD1 identical over 9 bases. The V segment lost 3 bases and the J segment 5 bases; nucleotides outside the gene matches: 8. Germline CDR1 and CDR2: GTSNPN and SVGIG (reference sequence). The CDR3 runs to 15 residues. This chain's CDR3 is CAWSRDRGTHQPQHF. DNA for the CDR3: TGTGCCTGGAGCCGAGACAGGGGGACACATCAGCCCCAGCATTTT. The whole variable domain, filled in from reference TRBV30 and TRBJ1-5, reads SQTIHQWPATLVQPVGSPLSLECTVEGTSNPNLYWYRQAAGRGLQLLFYSVGIGQISSEVPQNLSASRPQDRQFILSSKKLLLSDSGFYLCAWSRDRGTHQPQHFGDGTRLSIL.

The chain couples TRBV2 to TRBJ1-3, with 8 positions matching TRBD1. V shed 3 bases, J shed 4 bases, and the junction held 5 bases outside the gene matches. CDR3 length: 15 amino acids. Per germline, CDR1 SNHLY and CDR2 FYNNEI. CDR3 nucleotide sequence: TGTGCCAGCAGTGAGGACAGGGTAATAGGAAACACCATATATTTT. Protein sequence: CASSEDRVIGNTIYF.

This chain links TRBV6-5 with TRBJ1-1; D uncertain. This CDR3 has 14 residues. V lost 0 bases, J lost 1 base, and 6 bases lay in between. Germline assignment: CDR1 MNHEY and CDR2 SVGAGI. CDR3 nucleotides: TGTGCCAGCAGTTACTCAACCAGGAACACTGAAGCTTTCTTT. Its translation: CASSYSTRNTEAFF.

This clone was observed a few times. The chain links TRBV6-5 to TRBJ2-7, with a weak D call TRBD1 (6 bases). CDR3 length equals 15 residues. Germline V lookup: CDR1 MNHEY, CDR2 SVGAGI. Trimming took off 5 bases at V and 2 bases at J, with 16 bases between the two ends. CDR3 sequence reads: CASSPRPDRTYEQYF. In nucleotides, the CDR3 is TGTGCCAGCAGTCCACGCCCGGACAGAACCTACGAGCAGTACTTC.

This sequence joins TRBV6-1 and TRBJ2-7, with TRBD2 as a possible D gene (7 bases). The germline CDR1 and CDR2 sequences are MNHNS and SASEGT. Between the trimmed V and J ends, which lost 10 bases and 9 bases, there was a span of 22 bases. The CDR3 runs to 13 residues. As DNA, the CDR3 is TGTGCCATCCTTAGGGGGAGCGCTAGCGGGCAGTACTTC. It is translated as CAILRGSASGQYF.

The V gene is TRBV5-1, the J gene TRBJ2-3; the match to TRBD2 covers 11 bases. Trimming at V came to 4 bases and at J to 4 bases, leaving 5 bases not matched to a gene. Per the germline V gene, CDR1 is SGHRS and CDR2 is YFSETQ. CDR3 length equals 15 residues. The CDR3 nucleotides read TGCGCCAGCAGCGTCACTAGCGGGAGCGCAGATACGCAGTATTTT. Its protein is CASSVTSGSADTQYF.

This chain connects TRBV30 to TRBJ2-5; D may be TRBD2 (6 bases). Germline loops: CDR1 GTSNPN, CDR2 SVGIG (reference sequence). V was clipped by 7 bases and J by 7 bases, with 16 bases between them. This CDR3 contains 12 residues. CDR3 in amino acids: CAFQGAEGTQYF. CDR3 bases: TGTGCCTTTCAAGGGGCGGAGGGGACCCAGTACTTC.

V is TRBV5-8 and J is TRBJ2-7; 11 bases agree with TRBD2. Germline V lookup: CDR1 SGHTS, CDR2 YDEGEE. Unmatched junction bases numbered 4, after V lost 0 bases and J lost 2 bases. The CDR3 is made up of 16 amino acids. DNA of the CDR3: TGTGCCAGCAGCTTGGCTAGCGGGAGGACAACCTACGAGCAGTACTTC. It codes for CASSLASGRTTYEQYF.

The chain has TRBV27 and TRBJ2-7; D gene unclear. V lost 5 bases to trimming and J lost 3 bases, with 11 bases between them. From germline, CDR1 is MNHEY and CDR2 SMNVEV (reference sequence). The CDR3 runs 13 residues. The CDR3: CASSGQKNYEQYF. The CDR3 nucleotides are TGTGCCAGCAGTGGGCAGAAGAACTACGAGCAGTACTTC.